This T cell receptor beta chain was identified in a study of blood T cell repertoires in COVID-19. Assay used: immunoSEQ multiplex PCR; TCRdb lists only in-frame clones, some missing. There are fewer than 200,000 clones in the sample; 88% occur only once, and roughly 24% lies in the top ten. The sample comprised peripheral blood. This TCR derives from a man aged 55-75 years with acute or convalescent COVID-19.

CDR3: CASSLGALAHEQYF. The DNA for the CDR3 is TGTGCCAGCAGCTTAGGGGCTCTCGCCCACGAGCAGTACTTC. This chain joins TRBV11-3 and TRBJ2-7, with no clear D. The V end was cut by 1 base, the J end by 5 bases, with 12 bases between. CDR3 length equals 14 residues. CDR1 and CDR2 (germline): SGHNT, YENEEA.